The 11 T cell receptor beta chains listed next were all sequenced from one sample in a study of T-cell memory formation after mild COVID-19. TCRdb used MiXCR to reprocess the 5' RACE reads, holding one entry per CDR3 protein. The sample contains about 500,000 distinct CDR3 sequences, approximately 20% of which appear only once. Sequences were obtained from PBMCs or a T cell subset sorted from them (not recorded which). These TCRs come from an adult woman who had mild COVID-19 (a few samples of this study predate the infection). Cell type and time point are not known.

This clonotype showed up just a few times. The rearrangement links TRBV3-1 to TRBJ1-1; 7 bases map to TRBD1. This CDR3 is 14 amino acids long. The V and J ends lost 4 bases and 0 bases, in that order; junction bases with no gene match: 2. In germline, CDR1 is LGHDT, CDR2 YNNKEL (reference sequence). CDR3 loop: CASSRGTVNTEAFF. The CDR3 region has the DNA TGTGCCAGCAGCCGCGGGACAGTGAACACTGAAGCTTTCTTT.

The chain uses TRBV9 and TRBJ2-1; 12 nucleotides agree with TRBD2. This CDR3 region has 15 residues. V dropped 4 bases and J dropped 4; count of bases not matched to a gene: 3. Germline CDR1 SGDLS, CDR2 YYNGEE. The CDR3 sequence is CASSHGLAGYNEQFF. CDR3 in DNA: TGTGCCAGCAGCCACGGACTAGCGGGATACAATGAGCAGTTCTTC.

This clonotype was seen only a few times. The chain uses TRBV9 and TRBJ1-1; the D gene is possibly TRBD1 (5 bases). This CDR3 region has 13 residues. Trimming pared 1 base from V and 5 bases from J, leaving 9 bases between. CDR1 and CDR2 from the germline V gene are SGDLS and YYNGEE. The CDR3 region is CASSVTGRTEAFF. The CDR3 bases are TGTGCCAGCAGCGTAACAGGAAGGACTGAAGCTTTCTTT.

J is TRBJ2-6 and V is TRBV15; D not resolved. Germline V gene lookup returns CDR1 LNHNV and CDR2 YYDKDF (reference sequence). Trimming took 6 bases from V and 0 from J, leaving 3 bases between them. This CDR3 contains 13 residues. The CDR3 loop is CATRDSGANVLTF. CDR3 nucleotides: TGTGCCACCAGGGACTCTGGGGCCAACGTCCTGACTTTC. Looking up the rest from reference TRBV15 and TRBJ2-6 gives the full variable domain: DAMVIQNPRYQVTQFGKPVTLSCSQTLNHNVMYWYQQKSSQAPKLLFHYYDKDFNNEADTPDNFQSRRPNTSFCFLDIRSPGLGDTAMYLCATRDSGANVLTFGAGSRLTVL.

The rearrangement links TRBV10-2 to TRBJ1-3; D perhaps matches TRBD1 (5 bases). The CDR3 is made up of 14 amino acids. Looked up from germline, CDR1 is WSHSY and CDR2 is SAAADI. Trimming took 6 bases from V and 0 from J, leaving 9 bases between them. The CDR3 nucleotides are TGCGCCAGCAGGGGGGACTCCTCTGGAAACACCATATATTTT. It is translated as CASRGDSSGNTIYF.

The V gene is TRBV29-1, the J gene TRBJ2-6; D may be TRBD1 (5 bases). This CDR3 has 14 amino acids. Trimming cost V 4 bases and J 1 base, with 8 bases left between them. Germline V gene data show CDR1 as SQVTM and CDR2 as ANQGSEA. Here the CDR3 reads CSVVSGSGANVLTF. In nucleotides, the CDR3 is TGCAGCGTTGTCTCAGGGTCTGGGGCCAACGTCCTGACTTTC.

This clonotype was observed a few times. V and J are TRBV7-2 and TRBJ2-5, with 10 bases fitting TRBD2. Germline CDR1 SGHTA, CDR2 FQGNSA. Trimming took 1 base from V and 7 from J; bases not matched to a gene: 9. This CDR3 region has 16 residues. Here the CDR3 DNA reads TGTGCCAGCAGCTTAGGGACTAGCGGTTCCTTTGGGACCCAGTACTTC. As protein: CASSLGTSGSFGTQYF.

This clonotype was seen a handful of times. The gene calls are TRBV2 and TRBJ1-5; TRBD1 is a possible D gene (6 bases). CDR3 size: 13 residues. CDR1 and CDR2 (germline): SNHLY, FYNNEI. V lost 8 bases to trimming and J lost 6 bases, with 14 bases between them. The CDR3 reads CASSEGGGQPQHF. DNA of the CDR3: TGTGCCAGCTCCGAGGGGGGGGGTCAGCCCCAGCATTTT.

The chain couples TRBV4-1 to TRBJ1-2, with 7 bases matching TRBD1. CDR3 length: 14 residues. Germline lookup yields CDR1 MGHRA and CDR2 YSYEKL. The V and J ends lost 6 bases and 1 base, in that order; junction bases with no gene match: 5. CDR3 sequence (DNA): TGCGCCAGCAGGATAGCAGGGGGTAACTATGGCTACACCTTC. Its protein product is CASRIAGGNYGYTF.

In nucleotides, the CDR3 is TGTGCCAGCAGCTTGAGGACCCCTACAACAAATACGCAGTATTTT. Translating it yields CASSLRTPTTNTQYF. The rearrangement links TRBV5-6 to TRBJ2-3; D is ambiguous. The V and J ends lost 1 base and 7 bases respectively, with 16 bases between them. The germline V gene has CDR1 SGHDT and CDR2 YYEEEE. The CDR3 covers 15 residues.

This clonotype was seen a handful of times. The V call is TRBV20-1, the J call TRBJ1-5, with 8 bases matching TRBD1. The CDR3 is made up of 16 amino acids. The germline V gene encodes CDR1 DFQATT and CDR2 SNEGSKA (reference sequence). V trimming: 5 bases; J trimming: 3 bases; junction bases outside the gene matches: 12. Here the CDR3 DNA reads TGCAGTGCTGGGACGACAGGGGCCGGGGTCAATCAGCCCCAGCATTTT. The encoded protein is CSAGTTGAGVNQPQHF.